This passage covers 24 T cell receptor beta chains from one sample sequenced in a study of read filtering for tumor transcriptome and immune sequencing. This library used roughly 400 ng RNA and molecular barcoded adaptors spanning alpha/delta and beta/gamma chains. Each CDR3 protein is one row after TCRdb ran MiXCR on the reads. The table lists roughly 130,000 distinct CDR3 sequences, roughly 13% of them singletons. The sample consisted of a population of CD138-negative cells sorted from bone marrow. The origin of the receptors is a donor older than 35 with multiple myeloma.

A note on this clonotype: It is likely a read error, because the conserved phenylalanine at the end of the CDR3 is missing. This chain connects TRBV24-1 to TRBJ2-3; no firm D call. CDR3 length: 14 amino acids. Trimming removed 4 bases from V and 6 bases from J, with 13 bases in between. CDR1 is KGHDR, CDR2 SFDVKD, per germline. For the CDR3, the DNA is TGTGCCACCAGTGACGCCAGCTTGTGGGATACGCAGTATTCT. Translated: CATSDASLWDTQYS.

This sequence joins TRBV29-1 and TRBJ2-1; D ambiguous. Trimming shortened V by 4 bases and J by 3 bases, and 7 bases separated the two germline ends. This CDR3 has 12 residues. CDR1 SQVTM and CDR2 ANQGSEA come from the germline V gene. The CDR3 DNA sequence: TGCAGCGTTGCTCGTCACTACAATGAGCAGTTCTTC. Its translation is CSVARHYNEQFF.

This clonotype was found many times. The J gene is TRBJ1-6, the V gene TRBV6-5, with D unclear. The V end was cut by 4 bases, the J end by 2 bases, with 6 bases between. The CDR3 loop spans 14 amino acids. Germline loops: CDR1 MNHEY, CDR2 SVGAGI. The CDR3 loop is CASSSGAYNSPLHF. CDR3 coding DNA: TGTGCCAGCAGTTCAGGAGCCTATAATTCACCCCTCCACTTT.

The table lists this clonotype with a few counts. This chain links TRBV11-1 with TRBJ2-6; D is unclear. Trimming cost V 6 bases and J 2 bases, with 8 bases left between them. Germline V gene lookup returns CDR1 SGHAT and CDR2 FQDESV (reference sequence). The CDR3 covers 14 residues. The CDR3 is CASSSDTGANVLTF. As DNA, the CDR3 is TGTGCCAGCAGTTCGGATACTGGGGCCAACGTCCTGACTTTC.

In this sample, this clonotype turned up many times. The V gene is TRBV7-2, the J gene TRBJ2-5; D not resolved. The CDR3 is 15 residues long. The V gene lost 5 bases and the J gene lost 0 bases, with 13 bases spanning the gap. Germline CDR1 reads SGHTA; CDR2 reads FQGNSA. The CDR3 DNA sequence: TGTGCCAGCAGCCTCCCGCTGGGAAACCAAGAGACCCAGTACTTC. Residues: CASSLPLGNQETQYF.

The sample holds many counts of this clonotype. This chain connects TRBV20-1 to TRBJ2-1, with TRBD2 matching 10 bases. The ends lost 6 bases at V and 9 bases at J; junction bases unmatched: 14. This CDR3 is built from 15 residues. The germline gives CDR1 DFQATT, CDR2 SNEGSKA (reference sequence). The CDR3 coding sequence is TGCAGTGCGAGAAGACTTGCTAGCGGGAGAAGTGAGCAGTTCTTC. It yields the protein CSARRLASGRSEQFF.

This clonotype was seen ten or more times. CDR3 DNA: TGTGCCAGCTCGCCAAGCTCAGCTAACGAGCAGTACTTC. This encodes CASSPSSANEQYF. V gene TRBV18 combines with J gene TRBJ2-7, with unresolved D. The CDR3 has 13 residues. Germline-derived CDR1 and CDR2 are KGHSH and LQKENI. V was pared by 6 bases and J by 5 bases, with 14 bases between.

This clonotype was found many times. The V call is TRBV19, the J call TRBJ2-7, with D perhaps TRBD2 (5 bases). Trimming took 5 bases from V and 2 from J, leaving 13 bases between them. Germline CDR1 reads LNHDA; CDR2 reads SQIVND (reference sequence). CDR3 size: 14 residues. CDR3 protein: CASSSGINTYEQYF. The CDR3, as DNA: TGTGCCAGTAGTTCCGGGATTAATACCTACGAGCAGTACTTC.

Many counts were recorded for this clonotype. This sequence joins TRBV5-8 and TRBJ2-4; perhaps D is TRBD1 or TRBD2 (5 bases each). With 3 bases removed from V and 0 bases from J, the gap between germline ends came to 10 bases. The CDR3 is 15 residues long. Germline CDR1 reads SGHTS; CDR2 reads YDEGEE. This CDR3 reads CASSWDLGAKNIQYF. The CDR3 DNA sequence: TGTGCCAGCAGCTGGGACCTCGGAGCCAAAAACATTCAGTACTTC.

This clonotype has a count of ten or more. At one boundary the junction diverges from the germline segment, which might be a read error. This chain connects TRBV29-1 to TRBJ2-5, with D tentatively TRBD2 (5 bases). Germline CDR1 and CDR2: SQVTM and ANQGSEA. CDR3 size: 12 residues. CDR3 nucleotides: TGCAGCGTAGAAGTACTAGGGGAGACCCAGTACTTC. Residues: CSVEVLGETQYF.

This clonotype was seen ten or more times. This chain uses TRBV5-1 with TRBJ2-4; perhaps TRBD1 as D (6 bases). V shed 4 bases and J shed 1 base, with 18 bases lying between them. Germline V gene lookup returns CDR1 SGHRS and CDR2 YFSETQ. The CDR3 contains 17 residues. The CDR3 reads CASSLETGFSAKNIQYF. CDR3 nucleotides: TGCGCCAGCAGCCTGGAAACAGGGTTCTCGGCCAAAAACATTCAGTACTTC. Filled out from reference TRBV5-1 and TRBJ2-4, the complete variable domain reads KAGVTQTPRYLIKTRGQQVTLSCSPISGHRSVSWYQQTPGQGLQFLFEYFSETQRNKGNFPGRFSGRQFSNSRSEMNVSTLELGDSALYLCASSLETGFSAKNIQYFGAGTRLSVL.

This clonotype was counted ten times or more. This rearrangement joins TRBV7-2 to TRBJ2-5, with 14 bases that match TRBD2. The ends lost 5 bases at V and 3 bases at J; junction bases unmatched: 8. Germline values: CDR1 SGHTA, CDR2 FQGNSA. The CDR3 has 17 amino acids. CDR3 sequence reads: CASSQGLAGGSEETQYF. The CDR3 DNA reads TGTGCCAGCAGCCAAGGACTAGCGGGGGGATCCGAAGAGACCCAGTACTTC.

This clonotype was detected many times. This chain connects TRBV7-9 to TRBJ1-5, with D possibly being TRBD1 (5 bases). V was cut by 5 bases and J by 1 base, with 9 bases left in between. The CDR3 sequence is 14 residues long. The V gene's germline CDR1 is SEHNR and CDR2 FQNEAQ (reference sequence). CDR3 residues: CASSQQDSNQPQHF. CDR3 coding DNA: TGTGCCAGCAGCCAACAGGACAGCAATCAGCCCCAGCATTTT.

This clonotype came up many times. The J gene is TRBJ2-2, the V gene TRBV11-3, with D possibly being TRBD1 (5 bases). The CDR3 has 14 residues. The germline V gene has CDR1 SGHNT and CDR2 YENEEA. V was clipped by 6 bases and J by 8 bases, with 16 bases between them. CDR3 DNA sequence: TGTGCCAGCAGTACTCGCAGGGCCTCTGGGGAGCTGTTTTTT. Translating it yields CASSTRRASGELFF.

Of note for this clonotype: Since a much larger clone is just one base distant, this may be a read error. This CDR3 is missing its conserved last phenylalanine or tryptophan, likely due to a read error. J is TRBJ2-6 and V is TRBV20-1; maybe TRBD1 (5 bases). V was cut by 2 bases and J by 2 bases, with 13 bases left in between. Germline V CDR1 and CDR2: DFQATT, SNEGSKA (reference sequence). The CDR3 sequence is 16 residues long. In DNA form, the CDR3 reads TGCAGTGCTAGACAGTCAGGGTTGGCTGGGGCCAACGTCCTGACTTCC. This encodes CSARQSGLAGANVLTS.

CDR3 bases: TGTGCTAGAGCGGCTGAGATTGGCAATCAGCCCCAGCATTTT. Translated: CARAAEIGNQPQHF. This chain uses TRBV12-5 with TRBJ1-5; no firm D call. Germline lookup yields CDR1 LGHNT and CDR2 FRNRAP. The CDR3 has 14 residues. The V end was cut by 9 bases, the J end by 2 bases, with 14 bases between.

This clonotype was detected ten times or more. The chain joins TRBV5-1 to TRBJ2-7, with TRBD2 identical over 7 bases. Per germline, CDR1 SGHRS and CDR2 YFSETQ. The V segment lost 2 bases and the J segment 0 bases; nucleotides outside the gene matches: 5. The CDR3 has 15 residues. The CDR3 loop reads CASSFLTGGSYEQYF. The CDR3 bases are TGCGCCAGCAGCTTTCTAACGGGAGGCTCCTACGAGCAGTACTTC.

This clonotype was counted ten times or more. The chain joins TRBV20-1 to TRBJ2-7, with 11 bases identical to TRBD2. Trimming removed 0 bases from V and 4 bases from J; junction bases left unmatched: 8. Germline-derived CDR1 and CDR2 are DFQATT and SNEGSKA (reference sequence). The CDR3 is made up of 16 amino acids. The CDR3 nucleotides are TGCAGTGCTAGAGATCTCTCCTTAGCGGGAGGGTACGAGCAGTACTTC. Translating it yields CSARDLSLAGGYEQYF.

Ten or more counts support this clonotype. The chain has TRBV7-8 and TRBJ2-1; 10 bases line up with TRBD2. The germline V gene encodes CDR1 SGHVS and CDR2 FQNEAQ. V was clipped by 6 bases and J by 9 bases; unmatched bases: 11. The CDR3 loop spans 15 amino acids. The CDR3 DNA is TGTGCCAGCAGTGGGGCTAGCGGGAGTGAAAGTGAGCAGTTCTTC. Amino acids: CASSGASGSESEQFF.

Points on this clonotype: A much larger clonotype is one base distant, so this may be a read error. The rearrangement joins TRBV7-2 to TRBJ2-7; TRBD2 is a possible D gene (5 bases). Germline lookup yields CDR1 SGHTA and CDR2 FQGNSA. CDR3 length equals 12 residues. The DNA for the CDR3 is TGTGCCAGCGGCTTAGGCGTAGGGAGGCAGTACTTC. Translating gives CASGLGVGRQYF.

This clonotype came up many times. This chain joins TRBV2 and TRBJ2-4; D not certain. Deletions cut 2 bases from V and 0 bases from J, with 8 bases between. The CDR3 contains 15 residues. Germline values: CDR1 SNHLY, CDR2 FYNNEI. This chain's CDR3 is CASSEIPVAKNIQYF. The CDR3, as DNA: TGTGCCAGCAGTGAAATTCCTGTAGCCAAAAACATTCAGTACTTC. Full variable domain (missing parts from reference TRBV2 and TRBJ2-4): EPEVTQTPSHQVTQMGQEVILRCVPISNHLYFYWYRQILGQKVEFLVSFYNNEISEKSEIFDDQFSVERPDGSNFTLKIRSTKLEDSAMYFCASSEIPVAKNIQYFGAGTRLSVL.

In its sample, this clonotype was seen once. CDR3 region: CAISETPGRAGTRASAFF. CDR3 bases: TGTGCCATCAGTGAGACCCCGGGTAGGGCAGGGACCCGCGCTTCGGCTTTCTTT. The V gene is TRBV10-3, the J gene TRBJ1-1; D perhaps matches TRBD1 (5 bases). The CDR3 is 18 amino acids. The V end was cut by 2 bases, the J end by 11 bases, with 30 bases between. Germline V gene data show CDR1 as ENHRY and CDR2 as SYGVKD.

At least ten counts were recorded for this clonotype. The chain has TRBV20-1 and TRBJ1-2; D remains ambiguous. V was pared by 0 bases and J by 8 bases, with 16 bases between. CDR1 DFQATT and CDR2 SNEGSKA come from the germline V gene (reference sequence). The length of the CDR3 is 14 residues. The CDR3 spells CSARDLGGLEGYTF. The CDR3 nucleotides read TGCAGTGCTAGAGATCTTGGAGGGCTGGAGGGCTACACCTTC.

The CDR3 reads CASSLSSWRESYNEQFF. DNA for the CDR3: TGTGCCAGCAGCTTATCCTCTTGGCGGGAGTCGTACAATGAGCAGTTCTTC. The chain has TRBV11-2 and TRBJ2-1, with 7 bases fitting TRBD2. V lost 2 bases, J lost 4 bases, and 11 bases stayed unmatched. The CDR3 is made up of 17 amino acids. Germline CDR1 SGHAT, CDR2 FQNNGV.